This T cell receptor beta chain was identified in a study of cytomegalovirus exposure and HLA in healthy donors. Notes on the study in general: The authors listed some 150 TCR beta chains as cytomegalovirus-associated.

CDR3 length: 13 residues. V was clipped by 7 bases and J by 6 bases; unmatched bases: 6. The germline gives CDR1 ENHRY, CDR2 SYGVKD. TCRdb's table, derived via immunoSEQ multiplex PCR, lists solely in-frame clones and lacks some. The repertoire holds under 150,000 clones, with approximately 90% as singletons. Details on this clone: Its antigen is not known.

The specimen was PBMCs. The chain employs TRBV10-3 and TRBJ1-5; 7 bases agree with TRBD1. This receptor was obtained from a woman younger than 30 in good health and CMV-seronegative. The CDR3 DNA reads TGTGCCATCAATGAAGACAGGGCTCAGCCCCAGCATTTT. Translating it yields CAINEDRAQPQHF.